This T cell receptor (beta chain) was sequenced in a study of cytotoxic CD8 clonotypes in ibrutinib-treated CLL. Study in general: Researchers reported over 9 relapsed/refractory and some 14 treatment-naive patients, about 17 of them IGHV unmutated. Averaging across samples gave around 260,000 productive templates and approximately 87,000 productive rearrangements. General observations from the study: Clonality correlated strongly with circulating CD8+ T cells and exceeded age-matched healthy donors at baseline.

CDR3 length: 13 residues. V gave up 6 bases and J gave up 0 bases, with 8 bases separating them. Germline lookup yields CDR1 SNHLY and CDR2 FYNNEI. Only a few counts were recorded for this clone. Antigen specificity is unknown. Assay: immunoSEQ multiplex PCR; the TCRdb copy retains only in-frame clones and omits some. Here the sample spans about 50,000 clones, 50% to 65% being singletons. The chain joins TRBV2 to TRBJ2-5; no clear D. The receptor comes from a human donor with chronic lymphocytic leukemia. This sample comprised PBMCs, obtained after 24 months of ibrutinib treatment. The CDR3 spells CASRGPYQETQYF. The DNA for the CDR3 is TGTGCCAGCAGGGGCCCGTACCAAGAGACCCAGTACTTC.